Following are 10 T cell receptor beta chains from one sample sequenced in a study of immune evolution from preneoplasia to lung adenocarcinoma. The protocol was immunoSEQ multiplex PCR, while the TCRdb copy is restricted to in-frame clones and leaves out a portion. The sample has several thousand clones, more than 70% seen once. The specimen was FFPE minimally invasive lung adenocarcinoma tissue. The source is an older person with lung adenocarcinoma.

In DNA form, the CDR3 reads TGTGCCAGCAGCTTGGGGACAGGGGATGAGCAGTTCTTC. It specifies CASSLGTGDEQFF. The gene calls are TRBV7-8 and TRBJ2-1; 10 bases are shared with TRBD1. Trimming at V came to 3 bases and at J to 8 bases, leaving 1 base not matched to a gene. There are 13 residues in the CDR3. Germline-derived CDR1 and CDR2 are SGHVS and FQNEAQ.

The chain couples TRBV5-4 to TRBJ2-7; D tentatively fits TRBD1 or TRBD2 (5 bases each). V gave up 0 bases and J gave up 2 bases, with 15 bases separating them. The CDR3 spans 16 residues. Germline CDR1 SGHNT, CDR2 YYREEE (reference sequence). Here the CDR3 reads CASSLGRGALAYEQYF. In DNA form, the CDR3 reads TGTGCCAGCAGCTTGGGACGGGGCGCTTTGGCCTACGAGCAGTACTTC.

CDR3 amino acids: CASSLTGGPPGELFF. DNA for the CDR3: TGTGCCAGCAGCCTCACGGGGGGGCCACCCGGGGAGCTGTTTTTT. The V and J genes are TRBV9 and TRBJ2-2; 8 bases agree with TRBD2. J lost 6 bases, V lost 4 bases, and 8 bases had no gene match. The germline CDR1 and CDR2 sequences are SGDLS and YYNGEE. The CDR3 runs 15 residues.

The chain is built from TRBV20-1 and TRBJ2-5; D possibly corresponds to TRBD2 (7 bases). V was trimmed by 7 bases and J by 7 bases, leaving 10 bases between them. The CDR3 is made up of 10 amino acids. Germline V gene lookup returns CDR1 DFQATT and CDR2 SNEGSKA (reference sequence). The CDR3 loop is CSVRGGTQYF. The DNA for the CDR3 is TGCAGTGTTAGGGGGGGGACCCAGTACTTC.

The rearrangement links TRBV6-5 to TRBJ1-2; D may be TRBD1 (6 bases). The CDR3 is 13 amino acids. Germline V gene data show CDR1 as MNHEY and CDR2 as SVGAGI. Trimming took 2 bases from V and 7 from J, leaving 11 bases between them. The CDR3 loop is CASSYVKGGGYTF. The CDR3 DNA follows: TGTGCCAGCAGTTACGTGAAGGGGGGTGGCTACACCTTC.

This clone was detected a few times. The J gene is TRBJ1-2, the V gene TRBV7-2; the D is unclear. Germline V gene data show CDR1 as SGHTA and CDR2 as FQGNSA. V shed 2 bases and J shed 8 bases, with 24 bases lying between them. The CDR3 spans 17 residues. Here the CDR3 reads CASSLSVQKTPRVGYTF. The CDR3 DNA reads TGTGCCAGCAGCTTATCGGTACAAAAGACGCCCCGGGTCGGCTACACCTTC.

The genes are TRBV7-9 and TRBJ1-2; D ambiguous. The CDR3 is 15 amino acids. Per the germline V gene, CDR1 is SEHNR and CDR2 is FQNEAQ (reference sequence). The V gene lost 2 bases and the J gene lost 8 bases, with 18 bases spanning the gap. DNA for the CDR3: TGTGCCAGCAGCTTATCCGCTATGGGAGTCGACGGCTACACCTTC. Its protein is CASSLSAMGVDGYTF.

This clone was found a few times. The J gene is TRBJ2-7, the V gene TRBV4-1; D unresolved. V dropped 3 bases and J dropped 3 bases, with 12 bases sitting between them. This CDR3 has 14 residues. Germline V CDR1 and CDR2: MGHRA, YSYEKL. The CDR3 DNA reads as TGCGCCAGCAGCCATCAGGCGGCAGTCTACGAGCAGTACTTC. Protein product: CASSHQAAVYEQYF.

This CDR3 is CASSLALDTQYF. The CDR3, as DNA: TGCGCCAGCAGCTTGGCCTTGGATACGCAGTATTTT. The chain recombines TRBV5-1 with TRBJ2-3, with no clear D. Germline lookup yields CDR1 SGHRS and CDR2 YFSETQ. The CDR3 is 12 amino acids. Trimming pared 0 bases from V and 6 bases from J, leaving 5 bases between.

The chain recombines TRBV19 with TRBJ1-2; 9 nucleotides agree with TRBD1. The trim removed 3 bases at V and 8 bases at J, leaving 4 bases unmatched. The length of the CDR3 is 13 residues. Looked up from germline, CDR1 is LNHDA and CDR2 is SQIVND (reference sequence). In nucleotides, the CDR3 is TGTGCCAGTAGTATTGACAGGGGGATCGGCTACACCTTC. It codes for CASSIDRGIGYTF.